This TCR beta chain was identified in a study of cytomegalovirus exposure and HLA in healthy donors. About the research overall: It was reported in a later analysis that the same platform had been used for the 90 to 150 validation repertoires as for the approximately 700 first-cohort repertoires.

Generated by immunoSEQ multiplex PCR, the TCRdb table keeps only in-frame clones and is missing some. The table shows roughly 56,000 clones, with roughly nine tenths occurring only once. Trimming shortened V by 0 bases and J by 2 bases, and 11 bases separated the two germline ends. CDR1 and CDR2 (germline): SGHRS, YFSETQ. This CDR3 spans 16 amino acids. In regard to this clone: The antigen is not known.

Regarding the study as a whole: TCR beta chains numbering more than 150 were designated cytomegalovirus-associated.

Sequencing was performed on PBMCs. The receptor was derived from a woman aged 25 to 39 in good health and CMV-seronegative. The chain links TRBV5-1 to TRBJ1-4, with D possibly matching TRBD1 (6 bases). This chain's CDR3 is CASSLDGGTTNEKLFF. CDR3 nucleotide sequence: TGCGCCAGCAGCTTGGATGGGGGCACGACTAATGAAAAACTGTTTTTT.